Detailed here is one T cell receptor beta chain. This sample was taken from a study of blood T cell repertoires in COVID-19. About the research overall: Some COVID-19 samples were acute and others convalescent; all came from the United States, Italy and Spain. T cells, B-cell-depleted T cells, or PBMCs supplied cDNA or gDNA.

Trimming took 0 bases from V and 0 from J; bases not matched to a gene: 6. The CDR3 totals 17 residues. CDR1 KGHSY and CDR2 FQNENV come from the germline V gene. Authors' data handling: Estimates of nucleated cell counts were drawn from the amplification of reference gene primers. Only in-frame clones appear in the TCRdb table, and some are missing; sequencing was by immunoSEQ multiplex PCR. V and J calls and clone size follow that table, whereas D and trimming were derived from the DNA. Of some 150,000 clones listed, 87% were seen once; the top ten hold over 8.5%. This clonotype was obtained from a woman aged 45-65 years with active or convalescent COVID-19. The chain couples TRBV16 to TRBJ1-1, with TRBD1 matching over 8 bases. Sequenced input: peripheral blood. The CDR3 DNA sequence: TGTGCCAGCAGCCAATCAGGCAGGGGGCGTATGAACACTGAAGCTTTCTTT. Translation gives CASSQSGRGRMNTEAFF.